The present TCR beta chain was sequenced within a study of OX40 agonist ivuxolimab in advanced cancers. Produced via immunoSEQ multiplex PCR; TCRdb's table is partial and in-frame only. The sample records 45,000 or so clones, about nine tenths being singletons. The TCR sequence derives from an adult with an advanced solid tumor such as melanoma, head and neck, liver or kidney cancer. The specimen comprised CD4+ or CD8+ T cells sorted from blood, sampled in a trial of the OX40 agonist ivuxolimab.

Here the CDR3 reads CASSLGDRTLYQETQYF. The CDR3 coding sequence is TGTGCCAGCAGCTTAGGGGACAGGACCCTGTACCAAGAGACCCAGTACTTC. The gene calls are TRBV7-8 and TRBJ2-5; 8 nucleotides align to TRBD1. CDR3 length equals 17 residues. V gave up 1 base and J gave up 0 bases; unmatched junction bases: 7. CDR1 and CDR2 from the germline V gene are SGHVS and FQNEAQ.